The 23 T cell receptor beta chains listed next were all sequenced from one sample in a study of T-cell memory formation after mild COVID-19. Via MiXCR, TCRdb re-called the 5' RACE reads, giving one row per CDR3 protein. The data contain around 300,000 distinct CDR3 sequences, over 10% of them singletons. The specimen sequenced was PBMCs or a T cell subset sorted from them (not recorded which). The receptors shown here come from a man aged 18 to 35 who had mild COVID-19 (a few samples of this study predate the infection). Cell type and time point are not known.

Many counts were recorded for this clonotype. This chain's CDR3 is CASSYGGNYGYTF. DNA for the CDR3: TGTGCCAGCAGTTACGGGGGCAACTATGGCTACACCTTC. V and J are TRBV6-5 and TRBJ1-2, with D tentatively TRBD1 (6 bases). The germline V gene has CDR1 MNHEY and CDR2 SVGAGI. V lost 2 bases, J lost 2 bases, and 6 bases lay in between. The CDR3 covers 13 residues.

This clonotype is a singleton in its sample. This chain connects TRBV2 to TRBJ2-1; D is perhaps TRBD2 (6 bases). Germline V gene data show CDR1 as SNHLY and CDR2 as FYNNEI. Between the trimmed V and J ends, which lost 3 bases and 0 bases, there was a span of 12 bases. CDR3 length: 16 amino acids. CDR3 region: CASSDGRGSSYNEQFF. Written as DNA, the CDR3 is TGTGCCAGCAGTGATGGTCGGGGGAGCTCCTACAATGAGCAGTTCTTC.

The J gene is TRBJ1-6, the V gene TRBV28; D not resolved. The V gene's germline CDR1 is MDHEN and CDR2 SYDVKM. The CDR3 covers 14 residues. V was clipped by 3 bases and J by 7 bases, with 10 bases between them. DNA of the CDR3: TGTGCCAGCAGTTTCGTTGTTTTGAATTCACCCCTCCACTTT. Amino acids: CASSFVVLNSPLHF. Together with reference TRBV28 and TRBJ1-6, the CDR3 gives the full variable domain: DVKVTQSSRYLVKRTGEKVFLECVQDMDHENMFWYRQDPGLGLRLIYFSYDVKMKEKGDIPEGYSVSREKKERFSLILESASTNQTSMYLCASSFVVLNSPLHFGNGTRLTVT.

V gene TRBV20-1 combines with J gene TRBJ1-1, with D maybe TRBD1 (6 bases). Looked up from germline, CDR1 is DFQATT and CDR2 is SNEGSKA (reference sequence). There are 16 residues in the CDR3. Trimming left V 1 base short and J 1 base short, with 16 bases between. CDR3 bases: TGCAGTGCTAGAGTGGGGCGACAGGACCGGAACACTGAAGCTTTCTTT. Translating gives CSARVGRQDRNTEAFF.

The table lists this clonotype with many counts. The chain is built from TRBV7-9 and TRBJ2-1; D possibly uses TRBD1 or TRBD2 (5 bases each). The V gene lost 2 bases and the J gene lost 3 bases, with 11 bases spanning the gap. Germline CDR1 SEHNR, CDR2 FQNEAQ (reference sequence). This CDR3 contains 15 residues. Here the CDR3 DNA reads TGTGCCAGCAGCTTACCGGGACCGCTCTACAATGAGCAGTTCTTC. Protein: CASSLPGPLYNEQFF. Combining the CDR3 with reference TRBV7-9 and TRBJ2-1 gives the whole variable domain DTGVSQNPRHKITKRGQNVTFRCDPISEHNRLYWYRQTLGQGPEFLTYFQNEAQLEKSRLLSDRFSAERPKGSFSTLEIQRTEQGDSAMYLCASSLPGPLYNEQFFGPGTRLTVL.

This clonotype showed up just a few times. The V and J genes are TRBV12-3 or TRBV12-4 and TRBJ1-2; the D is unclear. Trimming stripped 6 bases from V and 2 bases from J, with 10 bases between. The CDR3 extends over 13 amino acids. Here the CDR3 reads CASRPNTNYGYTF. The CDR3 DNA is TGTGCCAGCAGACCCAACACGAACTATGGCTACACCTTC.

A few counts support this clonotype. The chain joins TRBV5-1 to TRBJ1-2; possibly TRBD1 for D (5 bases). V was clipped by 0 bases and J by 6 bases, with 12 bases between them. Germline loops: CDR1 SGHRS, CDR2 YFSETQ. The CDR3 loop spans 14 amino acids. CDR3 nucleotide sequence: TGCGCCAGCAGCTTGGCCGTGCAGGGCCATGGCTACACCTTC. It yields the protein CASSLAVQGHGYTF. Together with reference TRBV5-1 and TRBJ1-2, the CDR3 gives the full variable domain: KAGVTQTPRYLIKTRGQQVTLSCSPISGHRSVSWYQQTPGQGLQFLFEYFSETQRNKGNFPGRFSGRQFSNSRSEMNVSTLELGDSALYLCASSLAVQGHGYTFGSGTRLTVV.

This clonotype has a single count. V and J are TRBV5-1 and TRBJ2-7; 7 bases match TRBD1. Germline-derived CDR1 and CDR2 are SGHRS and YFSETQ. Trimming removed 0 bases from V and 2 bases from J; junction bases left unmatched: 5. The CDR3 runs to 15 residues. The CDR3 DNA sequence: TGCGCCAGCAGCTTGGTCTCAGGGGGTGCCTACGAGCAGTACTTC. This gives the protein CASSLVSGGAYEQYF.

This chain joins TRBV6-5 and TRBJ2-5; D gene uncertain. This CDR3 comprises 13 residues. Trimming took 8 bases from V and 3 from J, leaving 13 bases between them. Germline V lookup: CDR1 MNHEY, CDR2 SVGAGI. As DNA, the CDR3 is TGTGCCAGCCATCCACACGAAAAAGAGACCCAGTACTTC. This codes for CASHPHEKETQYF.

In its sample, this clonotype was seen a few times. This chain uses TRBV12-3 or TRBV12-4 with TRBJ1-6, with unresolved D. The CDR3 consists of 17 residues. The V end was cut by 1 base, the J end by 2 bases, with 12 bases between. The CDR3 is CASSLGGGNPYNSPLHF. The CDR3 nucleotides read TGTGCCAGCAGTTTAGGGGGAGGGAACCCCTATAATTCACCCCTCCACTTT.

CDR3 coding DNA: TGTGCCAGCAGTGTAACAGGGGGCCAGCCCCAGCATTTT. Protein sequence: CASSVTGGQPQHF. V is TRBV6-1 and J is TRBJ1-5, with 9 bases aligning to TRBD1. V gave up 4 bases and J gave up 7 bases; unmatched junction bases: 2. CDR1 is MNHNS, CDR2 SASEGT, per germline. The CDR3 has 13 residues.

The rearrangement uses TRBV28 and TRBJ2-3, with a weak D call TRBD2 (7 bases). The CDR3 consists of 17 residues. The germline CDR1 and CDR2 sequences are MDHEN and SYDVKM. V was shortened by 2 bases and J by 2 bases, with 17 bases between the two germline ends. CDR3 nucleotide sequence: TGTGCCAGCAGTTTAGGGAGGGGGTGGAGGGCCACAGATACGCAGTATTTT. Translation: CASSLGRGWRATDTQYF. Based on the CDR3 plus reference TRBV28 and TRBJ2-3, the full variable domain is DVKVTQSSRYLVKRTGEKVFLECVQDMDHENMFWYRQDPGLGLRLIYFSYDVKMKEKGDIPEGYSVSREKKERFSLILESASTNQTSMYLCASSLGRGWRATDTQYFGPGTRLTVL.

The V call is TRBV5-1, the J call TRBJ1-2, with TRBD1 matching over 7 bases. The V segment lost 0 bases and the J segment 11 bases; nucleotides outside the gene matches: 22. The length of the CDR3 is 18 residues. Germline CDR1 reads SGHRS; CDR2 reads YFSETQ. CDR3 in DNA: TGCGCCAGCAGCTTGGCCTCTGGACAGGTCCGGTTGGGTGTACGGTACACCTTC. It codes for CASSLASGQVRLGVRYTF.

The V gene is TRBV12-3 or TRBV12-4, the J gene TRBJ2-6; 8 nucleotides match TRBD1. The V and J ends lost 8 bases and 2 bases, in that order; junction bases with no gene match: 5. The CDR3 covers 15 residues. The CDR3 protein is CASRRGRPGANVLTF. In DNA, the CDR3 is TGTGCCAGCCGCAGGGGGCGCCCTGGGGCCAACGTCCTGACTTTC.

This sequence joins TRBV4-1 and TRBJ2-2; a weak D match, TRBD2 (6 bases). The CDR3 spans 18 residues. The V end was cut by 5 bases, the J end by 1 base, with 20 bases between. Germline CDR1 is MGHRA and CDR2 is YSYEKL. The CDR3 nucleotides read TGCGCCAGCAGCTCCCCGCCCCCTGGGGGGAAGAACACCGGGGAGCTGTTTTTT. Translation gives CASSSPPPGGKNTGELFF.

This clonotype was counted at least ten times. The rearrangement links TRBV6-5 to TRBJ1-5; the D is unclear. CDR1 is MNHEY and CDR2 is SVGAGI in the germline V gene. This CDR3 spans 13 amino acids. The V and J ends lost 0 bases and 5 bases respectively, with 5 bases between them. The CDR3 DNA is TGTGCCAGCAGTTACTCTAGGTATCAGCCCCAGCATTTT. It yields the protein CASSYSRYQPQHF.

This chain connects TRBV18 to TRBJ2-1, with 10 bases matching TRBD1. The CDR3 has 16 amino acids. Germline V gene sequence: CDR1 KGHSH, CDR2 LQKENI. The V and J ends lost 6 bases and 3 bases, in that order; junction bases with no gene match: 8. The CDR3 region has the DNA TGTGCCAGCTCCCAGACGGACAGGGGGTTCTACAATGAGCAGTTCTTC. Translated: CASSQTDRGFYNEQFF.

In this sample, this clonotype turned up many times. The chain couples TRBV6-5 to TRBJ2-7; D not resolved. With 0 bases removed from V and 7 bases from J, the gap between germline ends came to 19 bases. This CDR3 is 16 amino acids long. CDR1 and CDR2 (germline): MNHEY, SVGAGI. CDR3 region: CASSYSPRTVVTEQYF. The CDR3 coding sequence is TGTGCCAGCAGTTACTCGCCCCGGACGGTGGTTACGGAGCAGTACTTC.

This rearrangement joins TRBV12-5 to TRBJ2-3, with D perhaps matching TRBD1 (6 bases). V was pared by 6 bases and J by 5 bases, with 15 bases between. Germline CDR1 and CDR2: LGHNT and FRNRAP. CDR3 length: 14 residues. The CDR3 DNA sequence: TGTGCTAGTGGCCCCCCACAGGGTGAAGATACGCAGTATTTT. Amino acids: CASGPPQGEDTQYF.

The chain combines TRBV6-6 with TRBJ2-1, with 7 nucleotides matching TRBD2. The J segment lost 10 bases and the V segment lost 2 bases, leaving 2 bases of the junction unmatched. The germline V gene encodes CDR1 MNHNY and CDR2 SVGAGI (reference sequence). The CDR3 runs 12 residues. The CDR3 DNA sequence: TGTGCCAGCAGTTACGACGGGGGGGAGCAGTTCTTC. Translation gives CASSYDGGEQFF.

This clonotype occurred a few times. The gene calls are TRBV18 and TRBJ2-1, with 9 bases identical to TRBD1. V lost 3 bases and J lost 14; bases outside the gene matches: 5. Germline loops: CDR1 KGHSH, CDR2 LQKENI. The CDR3 contains 12 residues. CDR3 DNA: TGTGCCAGCTCACCGCCCGGACAGGGGAAGTTCTTC. Translated, it gives CASSPPGQGKFF. Supplemented by reference TRBV18 and TRBJ2-1, the full variable domain reads NAGVMQNPRHLVRRRGQEARLRCSPMKGHSHVYWYRQLPEEGLKFMVYLQKENIIDESGMPKERFSAEFPKEGPSILRIQQVVRGDSAAYFCASSPPGQGKFFGPGTRLTVL.

This clonotype came up a few times. The CDR3 region is CASSLKRQETQYF. DNA of the CDR3: TGTGCCAGCAGCTTAAAACGCCAAGAGACCCAGTACTTC. This chain connects TRBV7-2 to TRBJ2-5, with D unresolved. The germline gives CDR1 SGHTA, CDR2 FQGNSA. V lost 2 bases and J 1 base, leaving 5 bases between the germline ends. There are 13 residues in the CDR3.

V and J are TRBV20-1 and TRBJ1-5; D perhaps matches TRBD1 (5 bases). With 1 base removed from V and 11 bases from J, the gap between germline ends came to 15 bases. CDR1 is DFQATT and CDR2 is SNEGSKA in the germline V gene (reference sequence). The CDR3 contains 13 residues. The CDR3 here is CSARVWAREAQHF. CDR3 nucleotide sequence: TGCAGTGCTAGAGTTTGGGCCAGGGAGGCCCAGCATTTT.